A selection of T cell receptor beta chains follows, all from one sample in a study of T cells after yellow fever vaccination. TCRdb processed the 5' RACE reads anew with MiXCR; each CDR3 protein has one entry. The sample includes around 340,000 distinct CDR3 sequences, approximately 12% of them seen just once. The source was CD4+ T cells sorted from PBMCs, collected 15 days after the yellow fever booster vaccination. Source of these receptors: a man aged 18 to 29 who received the YFV17D yellow fever vaccine. The CDR3 runs from the conserved cysteine through the conserved F or W. Fields, in order: CDR3 DNA, CDR3 protein, clone size, V gene, D gene, J gene. D genes are given only for firm matches. Some rows have no size entry. The others give once, few or many, or a class for an expanded clone.

TGTGCCAGCAGCCGTCCCGAAGGACTGCCCCGGGCCCAGTACTTC | CASSRPEGLPRAQYF | many | TRBV7-2 | NA | TRBJ2-5
TGCGCCAGCAGCTTATTCGGTGCCGAAGAGACCCAGTACTTC | CASSLFGAEETQYF | many | TRBV5-1 | NA | TRBJ2-5
TGTGCCAGCAGCTTGTCTGGGGCGCCAGGCTATGGCTACACCTTC | CASSLSGAPGYGYTF | once | TRBV5-6 | NA | TRBJ1-2
TGCGCCAGCAGCGTACAGGGAGACTCCTACAATGAGCAGTTCTTC | CASSVQGDSYNEQFF | few | TRBV5-1 | NA | TRBJ2-1
TGTGCCAGCTCCGGGAGAGGAACTCCTAGCACAGATACGCAGTATTTT | CASSGRGTPSTDTQYF | few | TRBV12-3/TRBV12-4 | NA | TRBJ2-3
TGTGCCAGCAGCTTATTAGGTAGCGGGAACACTGAAGCTTTCTTT | CASSLLGSGNTEAFF | few | TRBV7-2 | NA | TRBJ1-1
TGTGCCAGCAGCTTGGGCGGACTAGCGGGCCGTAGCACAGATACGCAGTATTTT | CASSLGGLAGRSTDTQYF | few | TRBV7-3 | TRBD2 | TRBJ2-3
TGTGCCAGTAGTCCCTGGGTTTGGGAGACAGATACGCAGTATTTT | CASSPWVWETDTQYF | few | TRBV19 | NA | TRBJ2-3
TGTGCCAGCAGTTTCGGGGGGGCTTTGGTAGAGACCCAGTACTTC | CASSFGGALVETQYF | few | TRBV6-5 | TRBD2 | TRBJ2-5
TGTGCCAGCAGCTTACAGGGGGGCTATGGCTACACCTTC | CASSLQGGYGYTF | NA | TRBV5-4 | TRBD1 | TRBJ1-2
TGTGCCAGCAGCAAACACGGGACTAGCGGACAAGAGACCCAGTACTTC | CASSKHGTSGQETQYF | NA | TRBV11-3 | TRBD2 | TRBJ2-5
TGCGCCAGCAGCCGCGACCAGAATGAGCAGTTCTTC | CASSRDQNEQFF | NA | TRBV4-3 | NA | TRBJ2-1
TGCAGTGCTGGGTATCAAGAGACCCTGTACTTC | CSAGYQETLYF | NA | TRBV20-1 | NA | TRBJ2-5
TGTGCCAGCAGTCGTAGCGGGGGCACAGATACGCAGTATTTT | CASSRSGGTDTQYF | few | TRBV7-2 | TRBD2 | TRBJ2-3
TGCGCCAGCAGCTTGTCTCAGACAGGGCTTGCCTACGAGCAGTACTTC | CASSLSQTGLAYEQYF | NA | TRBV5-1 | TRBD1 | TRBJ2-7
TGTGCCAGCAGCGCCAGGGTGGGTACGAACACTGAAGCTTTCTTT | CASSARVGTNTEAFF | few | TRBV7-9 | NA | TRBJ1-1
TGTGCCAGCAGCCCACAACAGGGAAGCACTGAAGCTTTCTTT | CASSPQQGSTEAFF | many | TRBV6-6 | NA | TRBJ1-1
TGTGCCAGCAGCGCGCTTGGCAGACTGAACACTGAAGCTTTCTTT | CASSALGRLNTEAFF | NA | TRBV11-2 | NA | TRBJ1-1
TGTGCCAGCAGCTGGGGGGACAGGGTGATATATGGCTACACCTTC | CASSWGDRVIYGYTF | NA | TRBV11-2 | TRBD1 | TRBJ1-2
TGCGCCAGCAGCTTGGGCATAAATAGCAATCAGCCCCAGCATTTT | CASSLGINSNQPQHF | NA | TRBV5-1 | NA | TRBJ1-5
TGTGCCAGCTCACCACCCTCAGTCGGCAGTAACACTGAAGCTTTCTTT | CASSPPSVGSNTEAFF | NA | TRBV18 | NA | TRBJ1-1
TGCGCCAGCAGCTTGGGTATAGGGCTCGGAGAGCAGTACTTC | CASSLGIGLGEQYF | NA | TRBV5-1 | NA | TRBJ2-7
TGTGCCATCAGTCCAGAGTGGGACTCTGGAAACACCATATATTTT | CAISPEWDSGNTIYF | few | TRBV10-3 | NA | TRBJ1-3
TGCAGTGCTAGTAGGGGGCGAGAACCCCAGCATTTT | CSASRGREPQHF | NA | TRBV20-1 | TRBD1 | TRBJ1-5
TGTGCCAGCACTAAACTGGATACGCAGTATTTT | CASTKLDTQYF | many | TRBV6-6 | NA | TRBJ2-3
TGTGCCAGTAGAAGGTCCGGGACAGCCAATCAGCCCCAGCATTTT | CASRRSGTANQPQHF | few | TRBV19 | TRBD1 | TRBJ1-5
TGCGCCAGCACCCCACTAGGGGGGAACTATGGCTACACCTTC | CASTPLGGNYGYTF | NA | TRBV5-1 | NA | TRBJ1-2
TGCAGTGCTAGAGAAGACGGAGGGGCTGAAGCTTTCTTT | CSAREDGGAEAFF | NA | TRBV20-1 | NA | TRBJ1-1